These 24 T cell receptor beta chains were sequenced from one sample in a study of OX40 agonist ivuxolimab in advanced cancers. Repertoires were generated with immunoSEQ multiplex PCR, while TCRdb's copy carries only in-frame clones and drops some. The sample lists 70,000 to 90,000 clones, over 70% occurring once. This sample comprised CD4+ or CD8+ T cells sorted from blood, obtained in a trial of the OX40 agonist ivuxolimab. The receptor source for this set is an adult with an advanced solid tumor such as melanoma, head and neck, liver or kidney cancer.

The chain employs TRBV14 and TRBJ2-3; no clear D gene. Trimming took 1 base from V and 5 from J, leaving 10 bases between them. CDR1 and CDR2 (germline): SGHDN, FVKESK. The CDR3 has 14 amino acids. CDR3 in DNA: TGTGCCAGCAGCCAAGTAGGGTACGGAGATACGCAGTATTTT. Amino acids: CASSQVGYGDTQYF.

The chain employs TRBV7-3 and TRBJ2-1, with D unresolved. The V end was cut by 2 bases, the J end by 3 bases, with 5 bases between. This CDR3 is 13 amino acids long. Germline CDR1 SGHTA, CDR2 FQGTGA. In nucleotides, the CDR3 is TGTGCCAGCAGCTTAGTCAGCTACAATGAGCAGTTCTTC. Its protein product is CASSLVSYNEQFF.

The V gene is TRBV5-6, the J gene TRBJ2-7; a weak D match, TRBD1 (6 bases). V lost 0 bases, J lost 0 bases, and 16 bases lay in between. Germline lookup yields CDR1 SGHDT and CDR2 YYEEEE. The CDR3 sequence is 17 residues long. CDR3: CASSLDFRGHSSYEQYF. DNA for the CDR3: TGTGCCAGCAGCTTGGATTTCCGGGGACACAGCTCCTACGAGCAGTACTTC.

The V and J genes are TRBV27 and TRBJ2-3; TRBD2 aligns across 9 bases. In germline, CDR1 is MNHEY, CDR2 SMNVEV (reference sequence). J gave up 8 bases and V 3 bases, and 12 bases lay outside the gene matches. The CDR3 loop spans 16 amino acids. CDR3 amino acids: CASSFSGLAKKGTQYF. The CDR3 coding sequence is TGTGCCAGCAGTTTCTCGGGACTAGCCAAGAAGGGTACGCAGTATTTT.

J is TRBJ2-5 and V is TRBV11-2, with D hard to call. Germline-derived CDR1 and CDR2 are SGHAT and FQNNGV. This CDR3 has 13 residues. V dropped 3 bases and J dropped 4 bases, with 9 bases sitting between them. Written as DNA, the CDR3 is TGTGCCAGCAGCTTGCCAGCCAGAGAGACCCAGTACTTC. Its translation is CASSLPARETQYF.

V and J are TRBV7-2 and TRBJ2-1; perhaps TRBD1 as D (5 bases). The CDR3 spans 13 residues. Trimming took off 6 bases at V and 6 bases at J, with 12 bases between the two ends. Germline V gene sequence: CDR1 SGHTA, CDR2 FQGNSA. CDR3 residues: CASRRQQGNEQFF. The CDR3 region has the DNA TGTGCCAGCAGACGACAGCAGGGCAATGAGCAGTTCTTC.

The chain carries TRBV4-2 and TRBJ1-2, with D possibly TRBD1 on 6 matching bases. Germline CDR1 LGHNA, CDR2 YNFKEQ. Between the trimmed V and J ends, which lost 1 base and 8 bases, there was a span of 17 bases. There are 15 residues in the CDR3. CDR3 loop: CASSQAPGDIDGYTF. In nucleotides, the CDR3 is TGTGCCAGCAGCCAAGCCCCAGGGGACATCGACGGCTACACCTTC.

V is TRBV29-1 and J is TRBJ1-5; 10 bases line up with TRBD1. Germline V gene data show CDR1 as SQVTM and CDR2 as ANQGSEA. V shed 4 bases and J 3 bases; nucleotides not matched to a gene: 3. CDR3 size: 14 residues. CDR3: CSVVGQGDNQPQHF. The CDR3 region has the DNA TGCAGCGTTGTTGGACAGGGGGACAATCAGCCCCAGCATTTT.

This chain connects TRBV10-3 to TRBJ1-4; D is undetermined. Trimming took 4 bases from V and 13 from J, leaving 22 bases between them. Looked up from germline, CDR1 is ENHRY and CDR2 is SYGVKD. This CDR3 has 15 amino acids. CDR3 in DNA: TGTGCCATCAGTGCATTGGCCTCGGACGCGAGTGGACTGTTTTTT. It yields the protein CAISALASDASGLFF.

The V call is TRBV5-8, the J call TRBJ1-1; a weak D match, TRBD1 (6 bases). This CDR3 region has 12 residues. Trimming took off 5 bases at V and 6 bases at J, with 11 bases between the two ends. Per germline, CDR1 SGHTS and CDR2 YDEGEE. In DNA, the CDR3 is TGTGCCAGCAGGGGGGCTTTCCCTGAAGCTTTCTTT. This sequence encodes CASRGAFPEAFF.

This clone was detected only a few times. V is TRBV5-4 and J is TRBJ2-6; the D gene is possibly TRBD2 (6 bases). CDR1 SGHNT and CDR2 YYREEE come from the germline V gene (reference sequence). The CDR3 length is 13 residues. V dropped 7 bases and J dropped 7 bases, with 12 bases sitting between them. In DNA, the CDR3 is TGTGCCAGCTTGCGGGGCGGCGCCAACGTCCTGACTTTC. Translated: CASLRGGANVLTF.

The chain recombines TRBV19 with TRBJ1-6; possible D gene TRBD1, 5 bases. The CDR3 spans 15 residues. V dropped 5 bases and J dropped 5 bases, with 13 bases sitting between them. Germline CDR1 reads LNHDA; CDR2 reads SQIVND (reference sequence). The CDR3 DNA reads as TGTGCCAGTAGTCCGCGACAGAGGCATAATTCACCCCTCCACTTT. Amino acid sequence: CASSPRQRHNSPLHF.

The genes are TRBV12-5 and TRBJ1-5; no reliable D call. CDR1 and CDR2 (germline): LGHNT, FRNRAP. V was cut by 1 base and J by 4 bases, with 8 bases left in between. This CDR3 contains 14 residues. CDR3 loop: CASGLGQPNQPQHF. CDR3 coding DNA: TGTGCTAGTGGTTTGGGGCAGCCGAATCAGCCCCAGCATTTT.

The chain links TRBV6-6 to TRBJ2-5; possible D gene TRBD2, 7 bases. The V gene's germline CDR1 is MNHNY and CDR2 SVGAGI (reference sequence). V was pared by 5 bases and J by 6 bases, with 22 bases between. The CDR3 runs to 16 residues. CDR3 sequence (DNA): TGTGCCAGCAGTCCGTCTAGGGGGGGATCTCTGAAGACCCAGTACTTC. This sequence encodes CASSPSRGGSLKTQYF.

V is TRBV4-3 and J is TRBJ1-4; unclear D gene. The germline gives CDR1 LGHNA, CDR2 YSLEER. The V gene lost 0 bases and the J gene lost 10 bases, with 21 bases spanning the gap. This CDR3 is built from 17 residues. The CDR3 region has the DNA TGCGCCAGCAGCCAAGACGGGTTAGCTACTCCTTTTGGAAAACTGTTTTTT. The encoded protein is CASSQDGLATPFGKLFF.

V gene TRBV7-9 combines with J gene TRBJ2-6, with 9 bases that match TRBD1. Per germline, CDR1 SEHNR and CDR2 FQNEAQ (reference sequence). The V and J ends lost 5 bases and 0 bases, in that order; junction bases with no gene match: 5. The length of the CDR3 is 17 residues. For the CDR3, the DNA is TGTGCCAGCAGCCTTCGACAGGGGGGCTCTGGGGCCAACGTCCTGACTTTC. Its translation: CASSLRQGGSGANVLTF.

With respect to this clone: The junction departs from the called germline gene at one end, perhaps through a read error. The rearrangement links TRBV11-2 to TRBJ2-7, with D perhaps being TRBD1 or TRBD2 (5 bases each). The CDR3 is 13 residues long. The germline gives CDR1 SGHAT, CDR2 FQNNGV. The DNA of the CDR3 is TGTGCCAGCAGATTAGAGGGTGGGCAGGGGCAGTACTTC. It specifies CASRLEGGQGQYF.

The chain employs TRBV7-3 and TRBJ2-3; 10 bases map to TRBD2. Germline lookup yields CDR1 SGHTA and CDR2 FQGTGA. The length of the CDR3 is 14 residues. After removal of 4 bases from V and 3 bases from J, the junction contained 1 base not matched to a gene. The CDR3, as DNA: TGTGCCAGCAGCTCACTAGCGGGAACAGATACGCAGTATTTT. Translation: CASSSLAGTDTQYF.

The CDR3 DNA reads as TGTGCCAGCAGCTCAGATATTGGACATCGCAAGAACACTGAAGCTTTCTTT. Amino acids: CASSSDIGHRKNTEAFF. This rearrangement joins TRBV7-9 to TRBJ1-1, with a tentative D call TRBD1 (5 bases). Germline V CDR1 and CDR2: SEHNR, FQNEAQ (reference sequence). V lost 4 bases and J lost 1, with 19 bases in between. The CDR3 has 17 residues.

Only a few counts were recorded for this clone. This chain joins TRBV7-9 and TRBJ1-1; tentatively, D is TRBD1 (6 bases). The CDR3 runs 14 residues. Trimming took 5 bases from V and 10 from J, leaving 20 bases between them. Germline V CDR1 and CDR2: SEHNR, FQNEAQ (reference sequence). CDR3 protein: CASSPDRQGLRAFF. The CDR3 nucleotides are TGTGCCAGCAGCCCCGACCGGCAGGGGCTGAGAGCTTTCTTT.

The DNA for the CDR3 is TGTGCCAGCAGCCTAAGGGGTCATCGCGGACTTAGCGGGAGCTACGAGCAGTACTTC. Translated, it gives CASSLRGHRGLSGSYEQYF. The chain is built from TRBV21-1 and TRBJ2-7; the table names TRBD2, a call not compared with the DNA. TRBV21-1 is an annotated pseudogene. This CDR3 is 19 amino acids long.

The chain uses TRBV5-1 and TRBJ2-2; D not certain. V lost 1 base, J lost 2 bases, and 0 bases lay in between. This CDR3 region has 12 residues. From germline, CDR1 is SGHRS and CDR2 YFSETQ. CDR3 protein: CASSLNTGELFF. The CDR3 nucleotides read TGCGCCAGCAGCTTGAACACCGGGGAGCTGTTTTTT.

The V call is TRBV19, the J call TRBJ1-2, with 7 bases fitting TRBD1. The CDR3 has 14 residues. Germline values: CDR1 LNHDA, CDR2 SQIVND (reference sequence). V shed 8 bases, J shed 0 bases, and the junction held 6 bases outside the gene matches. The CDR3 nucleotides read TGTGCCAGTGCCGGGACAGCTTCTAACTATGGCTACACCTTC. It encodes CASAGTASNYGYTF. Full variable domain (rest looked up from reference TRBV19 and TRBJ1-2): DGGITQSPKYLFRKEGQNVTLSCEQNLNHDAMYWYRQDPGQGLRLIYYSQIVNDFQKGDIAEGYSVSREKKESFPLTVTSAQKNPTAFYLCASAGTASNYGYTFGSGTRLTVV.

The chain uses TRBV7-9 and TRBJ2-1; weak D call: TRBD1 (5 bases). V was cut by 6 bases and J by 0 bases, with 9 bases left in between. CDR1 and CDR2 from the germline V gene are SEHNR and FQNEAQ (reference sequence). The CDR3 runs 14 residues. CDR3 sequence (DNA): TGTGCCAGCAGTCGACAGAGCTCCTACAATGAGCAGTTCTTC. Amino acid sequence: CASSRQSSYNEQFF.